This T cell receptor beta chain was sequenced for a study of blood T cells in healthy people across ages. Primers used in a second PCR of about 6 to 11 cycles were a sample-barcoded 5' primer and a J-beta primer mix. TCRdb re-called the 5' RACE reads through MiXCR, storing one row per CDR3 protein. The sample holds 950,000 to 1,200,000 distinct CDR3 sequences, about two fifths seen once. General observations from the study: PBMCs that were unsorted prevented a conclusive naive versus antigen-experienced comparison.

The total RNA that was extracted per sample amounted to at least 5 micrograms. The CDR3 is 18 residues long. After removal of 4 bases from V and 1 base from J, the junction contained 10 bases not matched to a gene. The germline gives CDR1 LGHDT, CDR2 YNNKEL (reference sequence). A note on this clonotype: Its antigen remains unknown.

This receptor was identified in a man younger than 35 in good health. The genes are TRBV3-1 and TRBJ2-3; 11 nucleotides align to TRBD2. What was sequenced was blood. The CDR3 DNA reads as TGTGCCAGCAGCCTAGAAGGACTAGCGGGCAGCGGCACAGATACGCAGTATTTT. Translating it yields CASSLEGLAGSGTDTQYF.